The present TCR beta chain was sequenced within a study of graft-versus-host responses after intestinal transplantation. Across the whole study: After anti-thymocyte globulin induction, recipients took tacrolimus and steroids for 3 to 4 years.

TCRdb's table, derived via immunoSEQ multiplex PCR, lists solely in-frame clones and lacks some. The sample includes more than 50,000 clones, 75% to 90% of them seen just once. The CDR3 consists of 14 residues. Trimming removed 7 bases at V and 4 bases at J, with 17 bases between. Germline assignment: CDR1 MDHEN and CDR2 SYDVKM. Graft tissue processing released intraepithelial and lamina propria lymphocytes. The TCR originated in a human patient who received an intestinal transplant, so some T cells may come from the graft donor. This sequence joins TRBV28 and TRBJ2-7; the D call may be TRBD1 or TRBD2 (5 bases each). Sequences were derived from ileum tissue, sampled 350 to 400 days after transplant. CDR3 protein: CASKFRDGWYEQYF. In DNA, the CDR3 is TGTGCCAGCAAGTTCAGGGACGGGTGGTACGAGCAGTACTTC.